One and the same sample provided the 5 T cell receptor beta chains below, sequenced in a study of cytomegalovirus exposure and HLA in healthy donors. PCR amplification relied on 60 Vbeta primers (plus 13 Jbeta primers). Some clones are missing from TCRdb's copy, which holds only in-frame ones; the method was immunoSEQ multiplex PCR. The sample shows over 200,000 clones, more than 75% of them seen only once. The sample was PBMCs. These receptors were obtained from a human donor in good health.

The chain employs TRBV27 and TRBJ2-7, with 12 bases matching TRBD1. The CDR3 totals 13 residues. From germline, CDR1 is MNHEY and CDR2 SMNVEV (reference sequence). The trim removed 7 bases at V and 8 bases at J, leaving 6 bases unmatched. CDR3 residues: CASKEGTGGKQYF. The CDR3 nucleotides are TGTGCCAGCAAGGAGGGGACAGGGGGCAAGCAGTACTTC.

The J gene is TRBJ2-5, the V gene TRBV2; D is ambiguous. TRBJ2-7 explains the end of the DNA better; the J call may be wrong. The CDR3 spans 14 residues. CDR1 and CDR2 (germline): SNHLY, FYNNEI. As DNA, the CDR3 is TGTGCCAGCAGTGAAGTTCCAACCTCCTACGAGCAGTACTTC. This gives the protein CASSEVPTSYEQYF.

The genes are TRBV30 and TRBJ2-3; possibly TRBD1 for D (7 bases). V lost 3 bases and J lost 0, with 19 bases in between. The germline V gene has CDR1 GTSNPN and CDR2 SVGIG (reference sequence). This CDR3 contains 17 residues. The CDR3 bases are TGTGCCTGGAGGGGACTTGGCAGGGGGACCAGCACAGATACGCAGTATTTT. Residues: CAWRGLGRGTSTDTQYF.

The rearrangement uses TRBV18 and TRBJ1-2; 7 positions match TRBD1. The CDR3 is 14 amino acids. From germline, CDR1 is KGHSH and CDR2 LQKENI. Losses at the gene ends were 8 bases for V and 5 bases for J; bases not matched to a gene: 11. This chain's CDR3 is CASAPGTEAYGYTF. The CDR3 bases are TGTGCCAGCGCGCCCGGGACAGAAGCATATGGCTACACCTTC. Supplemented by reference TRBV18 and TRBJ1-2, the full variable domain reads NAGVMQNPRHLVRRRGQEARLRCSPMKGHSHVYWYRQLPEEGLKFMVYLQKENIIDESGMPKERFSAEFPKEGPSILRIQQVVRGDSAAYFCASAPGTEAYGYTFGSGTRLTVV.

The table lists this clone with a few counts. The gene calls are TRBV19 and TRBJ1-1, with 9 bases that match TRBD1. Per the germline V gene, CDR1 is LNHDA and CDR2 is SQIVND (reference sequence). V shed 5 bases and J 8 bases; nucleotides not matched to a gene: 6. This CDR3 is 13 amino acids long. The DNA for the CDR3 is TGTGCCAGTAGTTCCTGGGACAGGGACGAAGCTTTCTTT. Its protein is CASSSWDRDEAFF.